The T cell receptor (beta chain) under discussion was sequenced for a study of T cell repertoires in cytomegalovirus infection (dated by TCRdb to between 2019 and 2020). As for the study more broadly: Donor HLA type was relevant to the analysis, because carriage of CMV infection together with the matching HLA type was indicated by public TCR beta signatures.

From its cysteine to its phenylalanine, the CDR3 spans 18 amino acids. CDR3 DNA only is kept here, 54 bases in frame from base 1. In the germline V gene (reference sequence), CDR1 corresponds to DFQATT and CDR2 to SNEGSKA. V is cut by 0 bases and J by 5 bases, and the space between the germline ends is 24 bases. Results and caveats for the whole study, not just this receptor: The ex vivo response was dominated by HLA-C-restricted CMV-specific TCR beta clonotypes, which also provided the single most frequent clonotype in two of eight donors. In both this cohort and an independent cohort of several hundred donors, the cumulative frequency of public TCR beta family members distinguished carriers of CMV infection plus the relevant HLA type.

Data came from an Illumina HiSeq 1500. TCRdb redid the processing of the public reads, applying fastp at Q25 and MiXCR, and retained in-frame beta chains. Each entry merges the rows of one CDR3 protein and shows their most common DNA and genes. The sample records nearly 650,000 distinct CDR3 sequences, more than 20% of which are singletons. The top ten hold roughly 8% of the sample. A remark on this clonotype: Its target antigen remains unknown. No quality values exist for individual bases; no much larger clone is one base distant.

The receptor chain draws on TRBV20-1 and TRBJ2-3, with no D gene named confidently. Sample: CD8+ T cells from PBMCs. The clonotype comes from a human donor in good health (CMV status not recorded). Some clones in this sample may be carry-over from other donors' samples. The CDR3 sequence is CSARDDLYLGTLGDTQYF. In nucleotide form, the sequence is TGCAGTGCTAGAGACGACCTTTACTTGGGTACCCTGGGAGATACGCAGTATTTT.